The clone carrying this T cell receptor (beta chain) came up a few times. Its antigen is still unknown. In germline, CDR1 is SGHTA, CDR2 FQGNSA. The CDR3 totals 14 residues. With 3 bases removed from V and 1 base from J, the gap between germline ends came to 9 bases. The data originate from a study of blood T cells in healthy people across ages. Study-level background: Template-switching capture recovered about one barcoded beta molecule per two T cells.

Approximately 10 milliliters of peripheral blood were drawn from each donor into EDTA-treated tubes. Per-sample yields of isolated PBMCs were at least 6.5 million. PCR was performed a second time for roughly 6 to 12 cycles using a sample-barcoded 5' primer and a J-beta primer mix. In TCRdb, the 5' RACE reads were re-called with MiXCR into one record per CDR3 protein. The table shows around 1,900,000 distinct CDR3 sequences, with approximately 39% occurring only once. Study-wide findings and caveats: Older age went with lower TCR beta diversity per million T cells, in a roughly linear way.

The chain joins TRBV7-2 to TRBJ1-2, with no clear D. The sequence was obtained from a human donor in good health. Sequenced input: blood. The DNA for the CDR3 is TGTGCCAGCAGCTTCTACTCCAGTAACTATGGCTACACCTTC. This translates into CASSFYSSNYGYTF.